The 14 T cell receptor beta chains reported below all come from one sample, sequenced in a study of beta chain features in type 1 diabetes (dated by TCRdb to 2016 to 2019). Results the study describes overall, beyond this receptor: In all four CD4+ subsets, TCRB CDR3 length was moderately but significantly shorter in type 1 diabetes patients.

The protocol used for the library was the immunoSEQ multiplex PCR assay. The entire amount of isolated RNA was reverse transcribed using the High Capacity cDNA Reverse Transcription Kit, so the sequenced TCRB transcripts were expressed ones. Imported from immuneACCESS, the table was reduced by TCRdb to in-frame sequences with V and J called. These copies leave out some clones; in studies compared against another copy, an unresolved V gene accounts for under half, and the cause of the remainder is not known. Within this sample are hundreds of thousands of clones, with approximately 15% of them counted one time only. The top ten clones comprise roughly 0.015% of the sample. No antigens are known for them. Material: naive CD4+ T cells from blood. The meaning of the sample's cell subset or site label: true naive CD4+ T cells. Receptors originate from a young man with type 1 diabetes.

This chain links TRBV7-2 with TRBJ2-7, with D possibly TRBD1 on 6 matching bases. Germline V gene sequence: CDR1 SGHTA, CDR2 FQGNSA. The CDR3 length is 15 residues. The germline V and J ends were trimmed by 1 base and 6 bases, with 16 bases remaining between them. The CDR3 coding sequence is TGTGCCAGCAGCTTAGAACTTTACAGGGTCGGCGAGCAGTACTTC. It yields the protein CASSLELYRVGEQYF.

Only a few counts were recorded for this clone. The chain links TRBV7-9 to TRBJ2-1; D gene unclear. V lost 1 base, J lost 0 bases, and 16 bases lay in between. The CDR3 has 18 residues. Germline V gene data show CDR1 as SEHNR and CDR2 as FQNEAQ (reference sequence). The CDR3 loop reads CASSLVWRGGSSYNEQFF. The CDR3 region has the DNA TGTGCCAGCAGCTTAGTCTGGCGCGGCGGAAGCTCCTACAATGAGCAGTTCTTC.

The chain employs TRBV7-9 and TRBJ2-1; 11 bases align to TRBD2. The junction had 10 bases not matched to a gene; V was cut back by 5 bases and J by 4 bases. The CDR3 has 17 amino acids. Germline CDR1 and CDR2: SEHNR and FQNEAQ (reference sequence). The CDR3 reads CASSPGLAEGKYNEQFF. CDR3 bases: TGTGCCAGCAGCCCGGGACTAGCGGAAGGGAAATACAATGAGCAGTTCTTC. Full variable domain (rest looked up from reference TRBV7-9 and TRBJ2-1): DTGVSQNPRHKITKRGQNVTFRCDPISEHNRLYWYRQTLGQGPEFLTYFQNEAQLEKSRLLSDRFSAERPKGSFSTLEIQRTEQGDSAMYLCASSPGLAEGKYNEQFFGPGTRLTVL.

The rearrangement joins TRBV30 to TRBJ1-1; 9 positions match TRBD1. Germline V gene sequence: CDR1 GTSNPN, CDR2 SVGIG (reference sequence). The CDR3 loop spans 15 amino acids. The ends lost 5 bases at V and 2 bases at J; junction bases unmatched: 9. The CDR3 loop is CAWGTGTGPNTEAFF. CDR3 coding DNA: TGTGCCTGGGGGACCGGGACAGGGCCCAACACTGAAGCTTTCTTT.

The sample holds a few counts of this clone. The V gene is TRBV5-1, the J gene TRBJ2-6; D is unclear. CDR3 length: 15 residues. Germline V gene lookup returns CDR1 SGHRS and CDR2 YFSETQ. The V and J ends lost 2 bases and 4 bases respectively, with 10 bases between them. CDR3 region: CASSFRPSGANVLTF. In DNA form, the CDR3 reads TGCGCCAGCAGCTTCCGTCCGTCCGGGGCCAACGTCCTGACTTTC.

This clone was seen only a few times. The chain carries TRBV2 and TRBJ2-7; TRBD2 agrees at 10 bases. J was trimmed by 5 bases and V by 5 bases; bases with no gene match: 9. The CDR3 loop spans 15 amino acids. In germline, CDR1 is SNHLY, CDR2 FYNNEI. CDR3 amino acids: CASSTPSGSAHEQYF. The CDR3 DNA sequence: TGTGCCAGCAGTACGCCTAGCGGGAGTGCCCACGAGCAGTACTTC.

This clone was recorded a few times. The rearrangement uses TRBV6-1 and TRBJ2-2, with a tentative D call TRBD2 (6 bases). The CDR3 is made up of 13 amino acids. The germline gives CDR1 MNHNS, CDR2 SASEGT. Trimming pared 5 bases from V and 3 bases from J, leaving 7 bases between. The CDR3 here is CASSWRDTGELFF. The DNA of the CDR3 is TGTGCCAGCAGTTGGAGGGACACCGGGGAGCTGTTTTTT.

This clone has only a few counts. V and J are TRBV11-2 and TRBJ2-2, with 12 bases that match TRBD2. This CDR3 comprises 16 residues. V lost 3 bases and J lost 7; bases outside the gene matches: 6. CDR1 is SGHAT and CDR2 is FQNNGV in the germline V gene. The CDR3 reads CASSLRLAGEVGELFF. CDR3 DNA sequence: TGTGCCAGCAGCTTGAGACTAGCGGGAGAGGTCGGGGAGCTGTTTTTT.

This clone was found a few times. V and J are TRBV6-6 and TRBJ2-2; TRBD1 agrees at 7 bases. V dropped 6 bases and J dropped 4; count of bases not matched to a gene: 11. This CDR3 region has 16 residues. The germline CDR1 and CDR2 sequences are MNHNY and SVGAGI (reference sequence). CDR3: CASSHRGDRLTGELFF. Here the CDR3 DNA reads TGTGCCAGCAGCCACAGGGGCGATAGACTCACCGGGGAGCTGTTTTTT.

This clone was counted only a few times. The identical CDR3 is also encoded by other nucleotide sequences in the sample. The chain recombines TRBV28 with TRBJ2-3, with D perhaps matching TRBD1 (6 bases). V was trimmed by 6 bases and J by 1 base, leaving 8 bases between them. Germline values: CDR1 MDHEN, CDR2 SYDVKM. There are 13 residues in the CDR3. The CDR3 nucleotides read TGTGCCAGCAGAAGACAGGGCACAGATACGCAGTATTTT. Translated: CASRRQGTDTQYF.

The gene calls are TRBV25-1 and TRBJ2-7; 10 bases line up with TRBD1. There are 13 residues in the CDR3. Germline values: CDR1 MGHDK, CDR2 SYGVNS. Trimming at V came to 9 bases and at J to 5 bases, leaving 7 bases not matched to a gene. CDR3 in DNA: TGTGCCAGTACTGGGACAGGGGACCACGAGCAGTACTTC. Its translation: CASTGTGDHEQYF.

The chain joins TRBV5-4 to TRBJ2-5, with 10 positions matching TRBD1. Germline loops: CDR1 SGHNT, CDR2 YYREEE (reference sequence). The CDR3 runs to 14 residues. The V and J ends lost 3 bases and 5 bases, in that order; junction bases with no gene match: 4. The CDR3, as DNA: TGTGCCAGCAGCTGGACAGGGGGTAAGGAGACCCAGTACTTC. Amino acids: CASSWTGGKETQYF. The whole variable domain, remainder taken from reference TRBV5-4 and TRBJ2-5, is ETGVTQSPTHLIKTRGQQVTLRCSSQSGHNTVSWYQQALGQGPQFIFQYYREEENGRGNFPPRFSGLQFPNYSSELNVNALELDDSALYLCASSWTGGKETQYFGPGTRLLVL.

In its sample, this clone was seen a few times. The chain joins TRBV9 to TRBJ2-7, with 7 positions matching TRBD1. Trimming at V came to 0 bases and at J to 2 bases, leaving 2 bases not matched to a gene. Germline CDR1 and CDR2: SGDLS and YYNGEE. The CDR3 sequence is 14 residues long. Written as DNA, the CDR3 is TGTGCCAGCAGCGTAGAGGGGGCGGCCTACGAGCAGTACTTC. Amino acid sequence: CASSVEGAAYEQYF.

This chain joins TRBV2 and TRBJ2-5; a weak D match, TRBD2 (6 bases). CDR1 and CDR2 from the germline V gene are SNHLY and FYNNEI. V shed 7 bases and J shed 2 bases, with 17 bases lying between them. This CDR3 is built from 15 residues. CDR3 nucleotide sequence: TGTGCCAGCAACTACGGGGGACCACGACAAGAGACCCAGTACTTC. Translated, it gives CASNYGGPRQETQYF. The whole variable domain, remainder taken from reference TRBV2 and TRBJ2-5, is EPEVTQTPSHQVTQMGQEVILRCVPISNHLYFYWYRQILGQKVEFLVSFYNNEISEKSEIFDDQFSVERPDGSNFTLKIRSTKLEDSAMYFCASNYGGPRQETQYFGPGTRLLVL.